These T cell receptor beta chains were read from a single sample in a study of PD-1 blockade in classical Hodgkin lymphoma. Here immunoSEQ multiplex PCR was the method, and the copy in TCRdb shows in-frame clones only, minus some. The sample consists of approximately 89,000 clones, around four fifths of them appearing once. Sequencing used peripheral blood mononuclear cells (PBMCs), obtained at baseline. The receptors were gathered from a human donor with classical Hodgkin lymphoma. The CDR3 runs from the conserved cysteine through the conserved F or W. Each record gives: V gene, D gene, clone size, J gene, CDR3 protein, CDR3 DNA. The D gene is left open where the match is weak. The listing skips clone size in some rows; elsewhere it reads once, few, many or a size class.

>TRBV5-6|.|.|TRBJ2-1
CASSLYMGGDYNEQFF
TGTGCCAGCAGCCTTTATATGGGCGGAGACTACAATGAGCAGTTCTTC
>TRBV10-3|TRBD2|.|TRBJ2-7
CATGGGKDEQYF
TGTGCCACCGGGGGGGGGAAGGACGAGCAGTACTTC
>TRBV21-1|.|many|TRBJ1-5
CASSKAGPRANQPQHF
TGTGCCAGCAGCAAAGCCGGGCCCCGGGCCAATCAGCCCCAGCATTTT
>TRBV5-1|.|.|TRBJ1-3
CASSLAGSISGNTIYF
TGCGCCAGCAGCTTGGCGGGGTCAATCTCTGGAAACACCATATATTTT
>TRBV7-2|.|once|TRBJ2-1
CASSVGSGGYNEQFF
TGTGCCAGCAGCGTGGGTTCCGGCGGGTACAATGAGCAGTTCTTC
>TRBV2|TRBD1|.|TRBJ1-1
CASSPRTGENTEAFF
TGTGCCAGCAGTCCACGGACAGGGGAGAACACTGAAGCTTTCTTT
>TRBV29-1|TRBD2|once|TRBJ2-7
CSVAPGGSSYEQYF
TGCAGCGTTGCCCCCGGCGGGAGCTCCTACGAGCAGTACTTC
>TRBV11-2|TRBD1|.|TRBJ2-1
CASSPITGGFGVLEQFF
TGTGCCAGCAGCCCGATTACAGGGGGTTTCGGGGTTTTGGAGCAGTTCTTC
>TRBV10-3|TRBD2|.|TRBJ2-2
CATSGLAETGELFF
TGTGCCACGTCGGGACTAGCGGAGACCGGGGAGCTGTTTTTT
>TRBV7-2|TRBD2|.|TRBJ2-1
CASSPRTSVYNEQFF
TGTGCCAGCAGCCCCCGGACTAGCGTTTACAATGAGCAGTTCTTC
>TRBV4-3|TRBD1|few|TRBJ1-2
CASSLDTGTGNYGYTF
TGCGCCAGCAGCCTAGATACCGGGACAGGCAACTATGGCTACACCTTC